The 17 T cell receptor beta chains given below trace back to one sample, sequenced in a study of OX40 agonist ivuxolimab in advanced cancers. TCRdb keeps only in-frame clones here, not all; method: immunoSEQ multiplex PCR. The table lists about 77,000 clones, about 83% of them singletons. Specimen: CD4+ or CD8+ T cells sorted from blood, collected in a trial of the OX40 agonist ivuxolimab. These receptors all stem from an adult with an advanced solid tumor such as melanoma, head and neck, liver or kidney cancer.

The CDR3 DNA is TGCGCCAGCAGCCCCAGGGGTTTGGATGGCTACACCTTC. Translated, it gives CASSPRGLDGYTF. The J gene is TRBJ1-2, the V gene TRBV5-1; D may be TRBD1 (6 bases). Trimming left V 4 bases short and J 6 bases short, with 13 bases between. CDR1 is SGHRS and CDR2 is YFSETQ in the germline V gene. The CDR3 has 13 residues.

V gene TRBV5-1 combines with J gene TRBJ1-2; no clear D gene. CDR1 is SGHRS and CDR2 is YFSETQ in the germline V gene. Trimming stripped 2 bases from V and 0 bases from J, with 11 bases between. This CDR3 spans 15 amino acids. CDR3 nucleotides: TGCGCCAGCAGCTTACAAACAGCTACTAACTATGGCTACACCTTC. Amino acids: CASSLQTATNYGYTF.

V and J are TRBV6-4 and TRBJ1-5, with 9 positions matching TRBD1. The CDR3 runs to 14 residues. Germline V CDR1 and CDR2: MRHNA, SNTAGT. Losses at the gene ends were 11 bases for V and 6 bases for J; bases not matched to a gene: 11. In nucleotides, the CDR3 is TGTGCCGGGAAACAGGGGGCCCACGTTCAGCCCCAGCATTTT. As protein: CAGKQGAHVQPQHF.

The gene calls are TRBV28 and TRBJ1-5, with unresolved D. Deletions cut 4 bases from V and 0 bases from J, with 7 bases between. The germline V gene has CDR1 MDHEN and CDR2 SYDVKM. The CDR3 loop spans 14 amino acids. The CDR3 coding sequence is TGTGCCAGCAGTTGGGTATCTAGCAATCAGCCCCAGCATTTT. This translates into CASSWVSSNQPQHF.

V gene TRBV5-1 combines with J gene TRBJ2-3; D remains unclear. The V and J ends lost 6 bases and 0 bases respectively, with 11 bases between them. The CDR3 has 14 residues. Germline V CDR1 and CDR2: SGHRS, YFSETQ. CDR3 protein: CASKLGPSTDTQYF. CDR3 in DNA: TGCGCCAGCAAGCTGGGCCCGAGCACAGATACGCAGTATTTT.

CDR3 amino acids: CATQQALSGANVLTF. CDR3 DNA sequence: TGTGCCACACAACAGGCGCTCTCTGGGGCCAACGTCCTGACTTTC. The chain is built from TRBV18 and TRBJ2-6, with D perhaps matching TRBD1 (5 bases). There are 15 residues in the CDR3. V was clipped by 10 bases and J by 0 bases, with 13 bases between them. In germline, CDR1 is KGHSH, CDR2 LQKENI.

The rearrangement uses TRBV27 and TRBJ1-2, with 8 bases matching TRBD1. Germline loops: CDR1 MNHEY, CDR2 SMNVEV (reference sequence). V shed 5 bases, J shed 8 bases, and the junction held 7 bases outside the gene matches. The CDR3 has 13 amino acids. The CDR3, as DNA: TGTGCCAGCAGTCACGGACAGGGAAGAGGCTACACCTTC. Its translation: CASSHGQGRGYTF.

This clone was counted between two and nine times. V and J are TRBV28 and TRBJ1-5; no clear D. Germline V gene data show CDR1 as MDHEN and CDR2 as SYDVKM. V lost 2 bases to trimming and J lost 1 base, with 12 bases between them. There are 16 residues in the CDR3. CDR3 loop: CASSLIAPWSNQPQHF. The CDR3 DNA sequence: TGTGCCAGCAGTTTAATCGCCCCATGGAGCAATCAGCCCCAGCATTTT.

The chain carries TRBV5-1 and TRBJ2-7, with 8 bases that match TRBD1. The V gene end was trimmed by 5 bases and the J gene end by 3 bases; junction bases not matched to a gene: 10. The CDR3 spans 15 residues. Germline CDR1 is SGHRS and CDR2 is YFSETQ. CDR3 region: CASSQQGAQGYEQYF. The CDR3 nucleotides are TGCGCCAGCAGTCAGCAGGGGGCGCAGGGCTACGAGCAGTACTTC.

This clone was seen a single time. CDR3: CASSPALLETQYF. DNA for the CDR3: TGTGCCAGCTCCCCAGCTCTCCTGGAGACCCAGTACTTC. V and J are TRBV18 and TRBJ2-5; no reliable D call. This CDR3 spans 13 amino acids. Germline V CDR1 and CDR2: KGHSH, LQKENI. V was shortened by 6 bases and J by 5 bases, with 13 bases between the two germline ends.

The gene calls are TRBV5-4 and TRBJ2-2; 8 bases map to TRBD2. The CDR3 runs to 14 residues. Germline CDR1 is SGHNT and CDR2 is YYREEE (reference sequence). J was trimmed by 6 bases and V by 3 bases; bases with no gene match: 4. DNA for the CDR3: TGTGCCAGCAGCTCGGAGACTAGCGCCGGGGAGCTGTTTTTT. Its translation is CASSSETSAGELFF.

V is TRBV5-8 and J is TRBJ1-2; 7 bases agree with TRBD1. From germline, CDR1 is SGHTS and CDR2 YDEGEE. V lost 4 bases, J lost 7 bases, and 7 bases stayed unmatched. This CDR3 spans 13 amino acids. The CDR3 is CASSQDRVVGYTF. CDR3 bases: TGTGCCAGCAGCCAAGACAGGGTTGTTGGCTACACCTTC.

On this clone itself: The sample has other DNA sequences that encode this CDR3 too. The chain recombines TRBV10-3 with TRBJ1-2; 9 nucleotides agree with TRBD1. V gave up 7 bases and J gave up 2 bases; unmatched junction bases: 11. Germline V gene lookup returns CDR1 ENHRY and CDR2 SYGVKD. The CDR3 has 16 amino acids. The CDR3 region has the DNA TGTGCCATCACTAAGGGACAGGGAGGAAGAAACTATGGCTACACCTTC. Its protein is CAITKGQGGRNYGYTF.

The rearrangement uses TRBV6-5 and TRBJ1-6; D call uncertain. CDR3 length: 13 amino acids. Germline loops: CDR1 MNHEY, CDR2 SVGAGI. With 6 bases removed from V and 8 bases from J, the gap between germline ends came to 11 bases. The CDR3 DNA is TGTGCCAGCAGCCCCCAGGCAGATTCACCCCTCCACTTT. Translation gives CASSPQADSPLHF.

J is TRBJ1-3 and V is TRBV11-2; the match to TRBD1 covers 8 bases. The V segment lost 5 bases and the J segment 0 bases; nucleotides outside the gene matches: 9. CDR1 and CDR2 from the germline V gene are SGHAT and FQNNGV. The CDR3 sequence is 17 residues long. The CDR3 nucleotides read TGTGCCAGCAGCCCCCGGACAGGGATGAGCTCTGGAAACACCATATATTTT. It encodes CASSPRTGMSSGNTIYF.

The rearrangement joins TRBV5-1 to TRBJ2-7, with a tentative D call TRBD1 (5 bases). V lost 4 bases to trimming and J lost 3 bases, with 17 bases between them. Germline loops: CDR1 SGHRS, CDR2 YFSETQ. The CDR3 runs to 15 residues. The CDR3 spells CASSVGNTGYYEQYF. CDR3 sequence (DNA): TGCGCCAGCAGCGTGGGGAATACAGGATACTACGAGCAGTACTTC.

The V call is TRBV18, the J call TRBJ2-3, with D maybe TRBD1 (5 bases). Looked up from germline, CDR1 is KGHSH and CDR2 is LQKENI. V was trimmed by 0 bases and J by 5 bases, leaving 15 bases between them. The CDR3 covers 16 residues. The CDR3: CASSPPRQGEGDTQYF. In DNA, the CDR3 is TGTGCCAGCTCACCACCGCGTCAAGGGGAAGGAGATACGCAGTATTTT.